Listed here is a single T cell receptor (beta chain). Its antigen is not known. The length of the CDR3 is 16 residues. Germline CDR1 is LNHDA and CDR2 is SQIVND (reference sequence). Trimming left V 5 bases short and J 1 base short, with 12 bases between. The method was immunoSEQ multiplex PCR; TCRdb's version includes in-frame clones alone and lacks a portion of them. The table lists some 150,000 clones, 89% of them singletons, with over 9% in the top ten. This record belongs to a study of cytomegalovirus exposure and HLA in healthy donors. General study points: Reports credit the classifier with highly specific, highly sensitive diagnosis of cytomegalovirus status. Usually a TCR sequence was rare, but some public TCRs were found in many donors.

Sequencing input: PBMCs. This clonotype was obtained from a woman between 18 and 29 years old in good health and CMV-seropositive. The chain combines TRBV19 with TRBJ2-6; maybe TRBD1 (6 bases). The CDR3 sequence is CASSVRGSSGANVLTF. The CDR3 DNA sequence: TGTGCCAGTAGTGTCAGGGGCTCGTCTGGGGCCAACGTCCTGACTTTC.